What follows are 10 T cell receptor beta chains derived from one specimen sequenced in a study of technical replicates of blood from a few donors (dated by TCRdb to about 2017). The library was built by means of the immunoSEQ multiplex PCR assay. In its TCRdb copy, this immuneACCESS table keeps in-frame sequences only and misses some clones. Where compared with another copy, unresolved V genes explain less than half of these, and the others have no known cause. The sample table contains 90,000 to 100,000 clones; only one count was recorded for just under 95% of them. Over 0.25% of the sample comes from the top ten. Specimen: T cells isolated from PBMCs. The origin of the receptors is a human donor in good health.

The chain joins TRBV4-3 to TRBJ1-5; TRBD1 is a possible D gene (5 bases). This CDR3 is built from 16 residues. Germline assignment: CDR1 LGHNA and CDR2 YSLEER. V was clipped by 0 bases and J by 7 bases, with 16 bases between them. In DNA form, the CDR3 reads TGCGCCAGCAGCCAAGATAACATCAGGGTCGGGCAGCCCCAGCATTTT. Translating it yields CASSQDNIRVGQPQHF.

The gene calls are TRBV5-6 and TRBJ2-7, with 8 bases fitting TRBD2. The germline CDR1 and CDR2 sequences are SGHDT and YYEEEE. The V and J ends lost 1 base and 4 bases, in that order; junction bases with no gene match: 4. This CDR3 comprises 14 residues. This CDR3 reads CASSLREGLYEQYF. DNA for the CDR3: TGTGCCAGCAGCTTGCGGGAGGGCCTTTACGAGCAGTACTTC.

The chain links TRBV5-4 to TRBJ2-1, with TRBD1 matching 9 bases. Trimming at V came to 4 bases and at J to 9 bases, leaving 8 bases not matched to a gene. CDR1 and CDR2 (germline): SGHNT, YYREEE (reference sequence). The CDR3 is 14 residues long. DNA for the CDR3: TGTGCCAGCAGCCCGGGACAGGGAACACGTGAGCAGTTCTTC. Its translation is CASSPGQGTREQFF.

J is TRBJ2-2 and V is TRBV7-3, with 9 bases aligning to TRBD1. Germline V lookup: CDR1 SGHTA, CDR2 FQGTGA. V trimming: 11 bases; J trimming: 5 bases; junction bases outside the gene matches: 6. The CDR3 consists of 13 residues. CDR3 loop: CACTGTGTGELFF. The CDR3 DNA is TGTGCCTGCACCGGGACAGGGACCGGGGAGCTGTTTTTT.

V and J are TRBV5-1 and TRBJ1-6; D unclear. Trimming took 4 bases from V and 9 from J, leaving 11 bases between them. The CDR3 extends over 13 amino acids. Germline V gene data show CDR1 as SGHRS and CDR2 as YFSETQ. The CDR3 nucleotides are TGCGCCAGCAGCCAGGACTCTCTTTCACCCCTCCACTTT. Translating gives CASSQDSLSPLHF.

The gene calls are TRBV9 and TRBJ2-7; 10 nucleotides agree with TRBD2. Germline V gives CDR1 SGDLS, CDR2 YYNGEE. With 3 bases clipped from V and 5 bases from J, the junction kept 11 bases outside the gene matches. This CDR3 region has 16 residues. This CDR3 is CASSGAAGGPRNEQYF. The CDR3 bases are TGTGCCAGCAGCGGAGCAGCGGGAGGGCCAAGGAACGAGCAGTACTTC. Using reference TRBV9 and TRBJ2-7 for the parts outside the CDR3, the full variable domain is DSGVTQTPKHLITATGQRVTLRCSPRSGDLSVYWYQQSLDQGLQFLIQYYNGEERAKGNILERFSAQQFPDLHSELNLSSLELGDSALYFCASSGAAGGPRNEQYFGPGTRLTVT.

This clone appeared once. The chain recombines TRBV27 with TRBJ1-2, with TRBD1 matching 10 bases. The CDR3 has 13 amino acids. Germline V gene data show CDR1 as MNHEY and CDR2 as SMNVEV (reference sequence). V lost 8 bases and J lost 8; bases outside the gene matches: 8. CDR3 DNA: TGTGCCAGCTCTTCGGACAGGGGGAACGGCTACACCTTC. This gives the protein CASSSDRGNGYTF.

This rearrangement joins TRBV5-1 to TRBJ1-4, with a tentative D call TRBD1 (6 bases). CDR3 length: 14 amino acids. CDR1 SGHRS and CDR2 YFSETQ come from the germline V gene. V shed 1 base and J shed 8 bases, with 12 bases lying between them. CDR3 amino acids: CASSLQGLGEKLFF. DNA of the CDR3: TGCGCCAGCAGCTTGCAGGGGTTAGGGGAAAAACTGTTTTTT. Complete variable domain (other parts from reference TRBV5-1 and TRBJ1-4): KAGVTQTPRYLIKTRGQQVTLSCSPISGHRSVSWYQQTPGQGLQFLFEYFSETQRNKGNFPGRFSGRQFSNSRSEMNVSTLELGDSALYLCASSLQGLGEKLFFGSGTQLSVL.

CDR3 region: CASSFPEEAGGLETQYF. The CDR3, as DNA: TGCGCCAGCAGCTTCCCAGAGGAAGCGGGAGGGCTAGAGACCCAGTACTTC. The chain employs TRBV5-1 and TRBJ2-5, with 10 bases lining up with TRBD2. The CDR3 covers 17 residues. Germline CDR1 SGHRS, CDR2 YFSETQ. V was clipped by 2 bases and J by 4 bases; unmatched bases: 11.

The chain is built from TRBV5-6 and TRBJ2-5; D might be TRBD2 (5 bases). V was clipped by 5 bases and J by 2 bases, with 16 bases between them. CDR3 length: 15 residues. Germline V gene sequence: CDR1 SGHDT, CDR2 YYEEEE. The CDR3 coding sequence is TGTGCCAGCAGTTCTATTCCGGACTTACAAGAGACCCAGTACTTC. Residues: CASSSIPDLQETQYF.